This TCR beta chain was recorded in a study of T cell changes during pregnancy in multiple sclerosis. Deletions cut 1 base from V and 2 bases from J, with 13 bases between. The germline CDR1 and CDR2 sequences are LGHNT and FRNRAP. The CDR3 totals 16 residues. Here immunoSEQ multiplex PCR was the method, and the copy in TCRdb shows in-frame clones only, minus some. The top ten hold less than 0.2% of the sample, which has 45,000 to 70,000 clones, about nine tenths seen once. This TCR came from a female donor in good health, enrolled as a control in a pregnancy study. The V gene is TRBV12-5, the J gene TRBJ2-3; possibly TRBD1 for D (5 bases). Specimen: CD4+ T cells from peripheral blood mononuclear cells, collected after pregnancy. Here the CDR3 reads CASGLGLTVTTDTQYF. Written as DNA, the CDR3 is TGTGCTAGTGGTTTGGGTTTGACAGTCACCACAGATACGCAGTATTTT. The variable domain in full, with the rest retrieved from reference TRBV12-5 and TRBJ2-3, is DARVTQTPRHKVTEMGQEVTMRCQPILGHNTVFWYRQTMMQGLELLAYFRNRAPLDDSGMPKDRFSAEMPDATLATLKIQPSEPRDSAVYFCASGLGLTVTTDTQYFGPGTRLTVL.